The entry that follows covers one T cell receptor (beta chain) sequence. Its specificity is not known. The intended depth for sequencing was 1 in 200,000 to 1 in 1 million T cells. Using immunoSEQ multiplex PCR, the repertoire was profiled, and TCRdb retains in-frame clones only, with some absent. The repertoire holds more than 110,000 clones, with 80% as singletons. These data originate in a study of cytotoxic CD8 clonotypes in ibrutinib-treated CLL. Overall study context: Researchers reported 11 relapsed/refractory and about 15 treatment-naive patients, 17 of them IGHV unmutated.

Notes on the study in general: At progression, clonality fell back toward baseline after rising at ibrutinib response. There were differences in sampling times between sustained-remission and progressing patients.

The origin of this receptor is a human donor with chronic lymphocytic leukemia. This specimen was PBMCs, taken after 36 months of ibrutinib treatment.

Here the CDR3 reads CASSLGTSGEQYF. DNA for the CDR3: TGTGCCAGCAGCTTGGGGACTAGTGGCGAGCAGTACTTC. The rearrangement uses TRBV5-6 and TRBJ2-7, with 7 bases that match TRBD2. The CDR3 length is 13 residues. CDR1 is SGHDT and CDR2 is YYEEEE in the germline V gene. V gave up 0 bases and J gave up 6 bases; unmatched junction bases: 3.